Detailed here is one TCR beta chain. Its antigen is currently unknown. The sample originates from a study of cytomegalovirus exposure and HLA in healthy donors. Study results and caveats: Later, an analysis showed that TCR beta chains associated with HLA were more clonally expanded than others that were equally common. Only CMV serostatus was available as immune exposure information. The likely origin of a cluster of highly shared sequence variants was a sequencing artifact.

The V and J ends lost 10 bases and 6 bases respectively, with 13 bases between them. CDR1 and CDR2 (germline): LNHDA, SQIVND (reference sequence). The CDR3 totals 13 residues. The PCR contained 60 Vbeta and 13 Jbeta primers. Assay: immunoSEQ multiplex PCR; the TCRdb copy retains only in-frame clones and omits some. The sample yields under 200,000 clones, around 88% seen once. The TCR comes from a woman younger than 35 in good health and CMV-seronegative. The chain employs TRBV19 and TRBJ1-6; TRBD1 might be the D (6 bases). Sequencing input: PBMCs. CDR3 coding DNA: TGTGCCACTCATACAGGGTTTAATTCACCCCTCCACTTT. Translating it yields CATHTGFNSPLHF.